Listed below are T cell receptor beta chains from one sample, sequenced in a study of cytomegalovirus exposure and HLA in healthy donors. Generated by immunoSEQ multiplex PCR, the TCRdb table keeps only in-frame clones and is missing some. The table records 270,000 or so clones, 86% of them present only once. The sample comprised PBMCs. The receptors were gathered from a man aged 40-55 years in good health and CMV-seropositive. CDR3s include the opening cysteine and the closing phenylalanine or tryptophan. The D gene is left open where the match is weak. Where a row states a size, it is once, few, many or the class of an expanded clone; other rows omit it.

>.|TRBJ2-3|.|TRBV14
CASSPTPGVLDTQYF
TGTGCCAGCAGCCCCACGCCGGGAGTCTTGGATACGCAGTATTTT
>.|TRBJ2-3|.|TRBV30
CAWSAGRTGGTDTQYF
TGTGCCTGGAGTGCGGGGAGGACCGGGGGCACAGATACGCAGTATTTT
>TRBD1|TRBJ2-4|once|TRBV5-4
CASSRDRRENIQYF
TGTGCCAGCAGCCGGGACAGGAGAGAAAACATTCAGTACTTC
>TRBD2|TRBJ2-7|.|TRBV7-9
CASTLPGLAGGRDEQYF
TGTGCCAGCACCCTGCCGGGACTAGCGGGAGGGCGGGACGAGCAGTACTTC
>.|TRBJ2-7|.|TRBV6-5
CASSYQGFEQYF
TGTGCCAGCAGTTACCAGGGATTCGAGCAGTACTTC
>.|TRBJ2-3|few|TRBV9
CASTPGVGGTDTQYF
TGTGCCAGCACCCCAGGGGTAGGCGGTACAGATACGCAGTATTTT
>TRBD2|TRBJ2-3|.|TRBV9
CASSVTGGNTDTQYF
TGTGCCAGCAGCGTAACGGGAGGTAATACAGATACGCAGTATTTT
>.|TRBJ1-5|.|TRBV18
CASSPGHPSNQPQHF
TGTGCCAGCTCACCAGGACACCCAAGCAATCAGCCCCAGCATTTT
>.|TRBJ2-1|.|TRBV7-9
CSSSGLLGEQFF
TGTTCCAGCAGCGGTTTACTAGGGGAGCAGTTCTTC
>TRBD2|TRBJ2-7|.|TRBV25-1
CASSSGGITYEQYF
TGTGCCAGCAGCTCGGGGGGAATTACATACGAGCAGTACTTC
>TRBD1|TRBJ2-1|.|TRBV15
CATSFRQGNNEQFF
TGTGCCACCAGCTTTAGACAGGGGAACAATGAGCAGTTCTTC
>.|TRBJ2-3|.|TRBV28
CASSLFIQEADTQYF
TGTGCCAGCAGTTTATTCATACAGGAAGCAGATACGCAGTATTTT
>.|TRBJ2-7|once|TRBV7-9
CASSLTGGLDEQYF
TGTGCCAGCAGCTTAACCGGGGGGCTGGACGAGCAGTACTTC
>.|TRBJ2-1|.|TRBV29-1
CSVEGQGTEQFF
TGCAGCGTTGAGGGGCAGGGGACTGAGCAGTTCTTC
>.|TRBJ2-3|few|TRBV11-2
CASSLLGHGDTQYF
TGTGCCAGCAGCTTACTTGGTCACGGAGATACGCAGTATTTT
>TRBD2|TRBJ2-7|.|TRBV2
CASRLAGGGYEQYF
TGTGCCAGCAGGCTAGCGGGAGGGGGCTACGAGCAGTACTTC